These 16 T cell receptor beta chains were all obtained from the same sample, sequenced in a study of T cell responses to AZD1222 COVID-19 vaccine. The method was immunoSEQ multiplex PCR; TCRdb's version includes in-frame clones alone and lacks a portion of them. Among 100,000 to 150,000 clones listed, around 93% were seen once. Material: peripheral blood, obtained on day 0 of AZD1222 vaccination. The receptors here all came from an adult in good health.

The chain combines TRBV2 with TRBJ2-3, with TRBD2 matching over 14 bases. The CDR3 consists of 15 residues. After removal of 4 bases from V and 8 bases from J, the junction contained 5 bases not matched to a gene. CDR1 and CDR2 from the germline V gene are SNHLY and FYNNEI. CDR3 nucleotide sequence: TGTGCCAGCAGTGTGGGACTAGCGGGAGTGGGTACGCAGTATTTT. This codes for CASSVGLAGVGTQYF.

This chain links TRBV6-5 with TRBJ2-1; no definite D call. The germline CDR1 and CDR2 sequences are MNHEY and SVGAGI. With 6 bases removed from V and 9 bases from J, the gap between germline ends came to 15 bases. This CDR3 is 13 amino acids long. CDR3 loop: CASSPTRVGEQFF. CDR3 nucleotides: TGTGCCAGCAGCCCAACTCGGGTGGGTGAGCAGTTCTTC.

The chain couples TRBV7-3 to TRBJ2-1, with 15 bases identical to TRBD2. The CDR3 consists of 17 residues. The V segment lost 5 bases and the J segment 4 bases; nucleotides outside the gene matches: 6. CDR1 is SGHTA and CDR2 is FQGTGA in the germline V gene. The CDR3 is CASSLTGTSGGYNEQFF. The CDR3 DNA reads TGTGCCAGCAGCCTTACGGGGACTAGCGGGGGGTACAATGAGCAGTTCTTC.

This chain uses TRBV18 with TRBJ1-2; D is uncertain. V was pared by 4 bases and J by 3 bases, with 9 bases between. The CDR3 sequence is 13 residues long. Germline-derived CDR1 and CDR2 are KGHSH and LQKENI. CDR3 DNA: TGTGCCAGCTCACAAAACGGGGACTATGGCTACACCTTC. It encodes CASSQNGDYGYTF.

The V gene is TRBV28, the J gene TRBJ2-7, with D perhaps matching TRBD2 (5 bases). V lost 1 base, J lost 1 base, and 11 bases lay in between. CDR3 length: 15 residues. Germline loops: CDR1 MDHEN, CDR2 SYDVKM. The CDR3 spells CASSLFGSGSYEQYF. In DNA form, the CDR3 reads TGTGCCAGCAGTTTATTTGGGTCGGGGTCCTACGAGCAGTACTTC.

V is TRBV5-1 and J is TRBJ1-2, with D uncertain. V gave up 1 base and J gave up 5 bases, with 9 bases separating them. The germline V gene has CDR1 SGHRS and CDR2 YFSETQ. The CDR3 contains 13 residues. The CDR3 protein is CASSLSSGYGYTF. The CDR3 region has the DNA TGCGCCAGCAGCTTGTCGTCGGGGTATGGCTACACCTTC.

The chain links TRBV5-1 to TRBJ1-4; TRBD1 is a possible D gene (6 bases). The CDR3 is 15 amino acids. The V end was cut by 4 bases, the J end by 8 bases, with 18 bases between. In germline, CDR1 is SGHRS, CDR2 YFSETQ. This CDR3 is CASSLGDTGGEKLFF. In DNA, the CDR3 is TGCGCCAGCAGCCTTGGGGACACGGGCGGAGAAAAACTGTTTTTT. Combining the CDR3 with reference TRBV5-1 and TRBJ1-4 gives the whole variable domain KAGVTQTPRYLIKTRGQQVTLSCSPISGHRSVSWYQQTPGQGLQFLFEYFSETQRNKGNFPGRFSGRQFSNSRSEMNVSTLELGDSALYLCASSLGDTGGEKLFFGSGTQLSVL.

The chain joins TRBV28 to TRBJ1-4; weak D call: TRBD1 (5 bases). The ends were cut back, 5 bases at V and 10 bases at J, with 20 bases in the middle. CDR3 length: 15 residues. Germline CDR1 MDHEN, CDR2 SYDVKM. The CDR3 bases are TGTGCCAGCAGTAGTTCGGGGGGGGTTGGCGGAAAACTGTTTTTT. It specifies CASSSSGGVGGKLFF.

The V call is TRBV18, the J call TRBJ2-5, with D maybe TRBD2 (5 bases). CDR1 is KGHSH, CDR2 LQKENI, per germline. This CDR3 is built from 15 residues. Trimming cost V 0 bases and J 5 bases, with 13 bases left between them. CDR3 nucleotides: TGTGCCAGCTCACCACCGACCGGGATCGGGGAGACCCAGTACTTC. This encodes CASSPPTGIGETQYF.

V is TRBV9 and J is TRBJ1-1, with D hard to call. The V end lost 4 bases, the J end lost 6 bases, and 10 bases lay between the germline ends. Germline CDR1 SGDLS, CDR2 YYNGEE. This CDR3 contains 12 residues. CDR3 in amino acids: CASSKETSEAFF. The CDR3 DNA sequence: TGTGCCAGCAGCAAGGAGACATCTGAAGCTTTCTTT.

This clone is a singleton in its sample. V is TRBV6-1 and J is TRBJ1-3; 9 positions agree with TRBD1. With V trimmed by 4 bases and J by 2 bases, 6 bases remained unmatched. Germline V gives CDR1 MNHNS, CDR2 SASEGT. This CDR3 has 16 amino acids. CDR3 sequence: CASSARDRAAGNTIYF. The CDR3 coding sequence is TGTGCCAGCAGTGCCCGGGACAGGGCGGCTGGAAACACCATATATTTT.

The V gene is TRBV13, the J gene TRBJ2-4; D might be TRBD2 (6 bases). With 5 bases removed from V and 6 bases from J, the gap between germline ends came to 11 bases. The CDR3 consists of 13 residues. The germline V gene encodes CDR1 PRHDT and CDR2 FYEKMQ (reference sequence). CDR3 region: CASSHKAGNIQYF. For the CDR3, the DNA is TGTGCCAGCAGCCATAAAGCGGGAAACATTCAGTACTTC. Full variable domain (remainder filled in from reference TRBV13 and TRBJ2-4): AAGVIQSPRHLIKEKRETATLKCYPIPRHDTVYWYQQGPGQDPQFLISFYEKMQSDKGSIPDRFSAQQFSDYHSELNMSSLELGDSALYFCASSHKAGNIQYFGAGTRLSVL.

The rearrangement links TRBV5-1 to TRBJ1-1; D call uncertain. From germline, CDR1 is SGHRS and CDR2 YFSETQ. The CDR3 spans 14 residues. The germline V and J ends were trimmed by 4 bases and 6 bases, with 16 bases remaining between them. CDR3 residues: CASSPQGASSEAFF. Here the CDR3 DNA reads TGCGCCAGCAGCCCTCAAGGAGCCAGCTCTGAAGCTTTCTTT.

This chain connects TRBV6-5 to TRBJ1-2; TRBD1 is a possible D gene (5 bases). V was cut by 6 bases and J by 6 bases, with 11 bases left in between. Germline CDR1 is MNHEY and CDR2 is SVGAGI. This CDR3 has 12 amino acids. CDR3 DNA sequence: TGTGCCAGCAGCACCCGGGGGGATGGCTACACCTTC. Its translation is CASSTRGDGYTF.

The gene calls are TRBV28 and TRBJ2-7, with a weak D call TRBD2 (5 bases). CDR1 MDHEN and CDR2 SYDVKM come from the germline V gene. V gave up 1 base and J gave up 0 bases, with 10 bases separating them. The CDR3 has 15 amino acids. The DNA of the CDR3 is TGTGCCAGCAGTTTATTTCGAGGAGGCTCCTACGAGCAGTACTTC. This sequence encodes CASSLFRGGSYEQYF. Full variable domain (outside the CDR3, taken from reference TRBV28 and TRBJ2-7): DVKVTQSSRYLVKRTGEKVFLECVQDMDHENMFWYRQDPGLGLRLIYFSYDVKMKEKGDIPEGYSVSREKKERFSLILESASTNQTSMYLCASSLFRGGSYEQYFGPGTRLTVT.

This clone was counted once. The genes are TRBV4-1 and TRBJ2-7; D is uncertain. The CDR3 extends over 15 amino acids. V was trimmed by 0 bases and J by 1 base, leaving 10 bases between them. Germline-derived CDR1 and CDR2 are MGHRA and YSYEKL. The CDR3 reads CASSQDTHSSYEQYF. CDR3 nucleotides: TGCGCCAGCAGCCAAGATACTCACTCATCCTACGAGCAGTACTTC.